The following is a TCR beta chain sequence with its context. The CDR3 loop spans 14 amino acids. In germline, CDR1 is MNHEY, CDR2 SMNVEV (reference sequence). J was trimmed by 2 bases and V by 2 bases; bases with no gene match: 2. This entry comes from a study of blood T cell repertoires in COVID-19. Across the whole study: The study drew acute and convalescent COVID-19 samples from the United States, Italy and Spain. The cDNA or gDNA used as material had been derived from T cells, B-cell-depleted T cells, or PBMCs.

Per the study methods: Reference gene primers were amplified, and this amplification served to estimate nucleated cell counts. Using immunoSEQ multiplex PCR, the repertoire was profiled, and TCRdb retains in-frame clones only, with some absent. V and J calls and clone size are as listed in that table; D and trimming were resolved from the DNA. Here the sample spans around 100,000 clones, approximately 91% being singletons. Recruited during active infection, patients (from Seattle) were subsequently followed longitudinally. The sequenced sample consisted of peripheral blood. The sequence derives from a man in his 60s with COVID-19, enrolled during active disease. V is TRBV27 and J is TRBJ1-1; the match to TRBD1 covers 7 bases. CDR3 sequence: CASSLDRVNTEAFF. DNA of the CDR3: TGTGCCAGCAGTTTAGACAGGGTAAACACTGAAGCTTTCTTT.